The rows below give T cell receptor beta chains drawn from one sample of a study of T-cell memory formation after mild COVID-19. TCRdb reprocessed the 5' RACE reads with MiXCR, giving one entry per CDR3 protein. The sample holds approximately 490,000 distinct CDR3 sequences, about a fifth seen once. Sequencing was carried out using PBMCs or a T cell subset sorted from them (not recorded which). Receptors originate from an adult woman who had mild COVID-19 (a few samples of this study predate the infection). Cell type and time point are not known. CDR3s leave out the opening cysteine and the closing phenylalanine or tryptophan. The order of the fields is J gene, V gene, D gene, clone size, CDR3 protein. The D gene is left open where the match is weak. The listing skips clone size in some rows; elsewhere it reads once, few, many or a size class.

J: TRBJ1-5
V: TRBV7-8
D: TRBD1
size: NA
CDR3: ASSLTGGWQPQH

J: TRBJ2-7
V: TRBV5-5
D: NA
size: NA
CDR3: ASSRAGIEGLYEQY

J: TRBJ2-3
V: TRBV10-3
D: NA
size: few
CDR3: AISEGGADTQY

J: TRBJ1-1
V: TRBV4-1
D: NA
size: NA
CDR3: ASSQGGRLQAF

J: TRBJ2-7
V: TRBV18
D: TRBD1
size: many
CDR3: ASSQLRDRAHEQY

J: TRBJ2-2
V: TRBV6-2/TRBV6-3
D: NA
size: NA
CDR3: ASSYPPRAGNTGELF

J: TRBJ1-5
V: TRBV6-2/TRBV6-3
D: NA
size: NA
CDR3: ASTLGGNNQPQH

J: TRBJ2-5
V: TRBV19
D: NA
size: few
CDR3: ASTGTYRAETQY

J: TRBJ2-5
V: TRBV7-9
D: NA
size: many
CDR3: ASSTRDSFLFGSETQY

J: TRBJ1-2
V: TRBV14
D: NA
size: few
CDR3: ASSQVGSDYGYT

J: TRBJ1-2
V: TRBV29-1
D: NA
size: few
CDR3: SVHLIGVNYGYT

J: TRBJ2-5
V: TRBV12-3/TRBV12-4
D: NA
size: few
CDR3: ASSSLSQETQY

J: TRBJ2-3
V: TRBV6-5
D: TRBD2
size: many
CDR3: ASSPLAGGTDTQY

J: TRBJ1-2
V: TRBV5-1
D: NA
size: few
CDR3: ASSEDRGSIYGYT

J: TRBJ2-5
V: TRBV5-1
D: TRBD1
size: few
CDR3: ASSLNPRGRGETQY

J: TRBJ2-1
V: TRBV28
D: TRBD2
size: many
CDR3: ASSGGGDTNEQF

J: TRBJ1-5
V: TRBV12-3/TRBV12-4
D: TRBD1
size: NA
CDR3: ASRPGTGGGQPQH

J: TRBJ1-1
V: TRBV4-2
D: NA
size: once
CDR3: ASSQVGQPNTEAF

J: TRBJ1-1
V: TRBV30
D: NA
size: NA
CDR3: AWTRVWRNTEAF

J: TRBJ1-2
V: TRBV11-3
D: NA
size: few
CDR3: ASSFNRDHYGYT

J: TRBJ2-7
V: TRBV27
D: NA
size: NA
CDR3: ASRPRKGNRDEQY

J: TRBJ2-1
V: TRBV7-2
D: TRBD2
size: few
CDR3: ASSSSGWSYNEQF

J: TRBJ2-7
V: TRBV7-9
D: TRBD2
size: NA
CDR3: ASSFGPGGGQSEQY

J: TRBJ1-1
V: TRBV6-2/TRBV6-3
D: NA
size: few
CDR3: ASTQGWEIKRNTEAF

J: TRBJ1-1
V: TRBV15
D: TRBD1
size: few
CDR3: ATSRGQGGGTEAF

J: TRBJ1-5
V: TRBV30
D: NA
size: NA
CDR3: AWSLGYSNQPQH